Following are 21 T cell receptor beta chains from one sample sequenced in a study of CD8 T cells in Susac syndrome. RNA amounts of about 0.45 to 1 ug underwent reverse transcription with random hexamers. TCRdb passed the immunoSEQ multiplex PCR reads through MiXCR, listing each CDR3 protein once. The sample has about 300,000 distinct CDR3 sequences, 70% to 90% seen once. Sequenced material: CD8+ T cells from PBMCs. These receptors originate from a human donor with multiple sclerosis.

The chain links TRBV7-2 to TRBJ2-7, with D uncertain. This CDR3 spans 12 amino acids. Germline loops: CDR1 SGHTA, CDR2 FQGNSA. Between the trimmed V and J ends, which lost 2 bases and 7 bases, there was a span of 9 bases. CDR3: CASSLRSWEQYF. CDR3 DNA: TGTGCCAGCAGCTTACGATCTTGGGAGCAGTACTTC.

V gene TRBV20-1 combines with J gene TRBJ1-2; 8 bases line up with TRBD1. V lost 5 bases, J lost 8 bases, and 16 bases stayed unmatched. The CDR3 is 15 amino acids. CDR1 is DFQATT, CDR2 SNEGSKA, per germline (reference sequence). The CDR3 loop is CSAAGQGSNGVGYTF. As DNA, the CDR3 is TGCAGTGCTGCCGGACAGGGATCGAACGGTGTGGGCTACACCTTC.

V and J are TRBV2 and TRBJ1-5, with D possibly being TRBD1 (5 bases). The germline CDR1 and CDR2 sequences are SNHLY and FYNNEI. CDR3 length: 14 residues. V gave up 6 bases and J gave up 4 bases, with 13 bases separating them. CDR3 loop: CASRVGGDNQPQHF. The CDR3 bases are TGTGCCAGCAGGGTGGGGGGTGATAATCAGCCCCAGCATTTT.

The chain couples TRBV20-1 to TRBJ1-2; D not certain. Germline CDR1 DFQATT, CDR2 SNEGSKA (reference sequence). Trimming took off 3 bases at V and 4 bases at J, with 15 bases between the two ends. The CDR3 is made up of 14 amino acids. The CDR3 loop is CSASLGRSVYGYTF. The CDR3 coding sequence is TGCAGTGCTAGCCTGGGGAGGTCCGTCTATGGCTACACCTTC.

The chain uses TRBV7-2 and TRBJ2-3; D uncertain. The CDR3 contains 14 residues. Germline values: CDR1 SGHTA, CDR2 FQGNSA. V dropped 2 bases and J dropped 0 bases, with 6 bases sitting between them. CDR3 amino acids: CASSLLTSTDTQYF. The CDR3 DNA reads TGTGCCAGCAGCTTACTAACTAGCACAGATACGCAGTATTTT. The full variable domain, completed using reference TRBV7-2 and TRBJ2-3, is GAGVSQSPSNKVTEKGKDVELRCDPISGHTALYWYRQSLGQGLEFLIYFQGNSAPDKSGLPSDRFSAERTGGSVSTLTIQRTQQEDSAVYLCASSLLTSTDTQYFGPGTRLTVL.

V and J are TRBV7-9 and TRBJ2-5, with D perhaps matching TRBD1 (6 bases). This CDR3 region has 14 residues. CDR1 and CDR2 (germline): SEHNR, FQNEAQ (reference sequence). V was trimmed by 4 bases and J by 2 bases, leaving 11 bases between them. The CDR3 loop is CASSYGTKQETQYF. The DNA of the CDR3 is TGTGCCAGCAGCTACGGGACAAAACAAGAGACCCAGTACTTC. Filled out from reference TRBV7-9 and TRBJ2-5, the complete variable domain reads DTGVSQNPRHKITKRGQNVTFRCDPISEHNRLYWYRQTLGQGPEFLTYFQNEAQLEKSRLLSDRFSAERPKGSFSTLEIQRTEQGDSAMYLCASSYGTKQETQYFGPGTRLLVL.

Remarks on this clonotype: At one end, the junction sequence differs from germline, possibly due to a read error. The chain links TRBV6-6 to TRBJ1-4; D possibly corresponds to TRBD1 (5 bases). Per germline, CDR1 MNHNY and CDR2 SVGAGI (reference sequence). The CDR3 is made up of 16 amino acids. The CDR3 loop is CASSYSPGVDGEKLFF. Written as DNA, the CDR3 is TGTGCCAGCAGCTACTCACCGGGGGTCGATGGGGAAAAACTGTTTTTT.

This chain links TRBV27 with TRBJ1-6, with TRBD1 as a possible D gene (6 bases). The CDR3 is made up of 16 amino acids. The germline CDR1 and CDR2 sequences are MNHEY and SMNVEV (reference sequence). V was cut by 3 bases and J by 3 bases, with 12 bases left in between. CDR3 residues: CASSLAGVGYNSPLHF. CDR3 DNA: TGTGCCAGCAGTTTGGCAGGGGTTGGCTATAATTCACCCCTCCACTTT.

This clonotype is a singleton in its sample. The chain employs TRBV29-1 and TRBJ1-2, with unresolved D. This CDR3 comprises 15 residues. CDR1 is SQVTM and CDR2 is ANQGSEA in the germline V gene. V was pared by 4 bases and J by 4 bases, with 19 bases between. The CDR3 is CSVGAPVSGGYGYTF. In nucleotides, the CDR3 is TGCAGCGTTGGGGCCCCAGTATCCGGCGGCTATGGCTACACCTTC.

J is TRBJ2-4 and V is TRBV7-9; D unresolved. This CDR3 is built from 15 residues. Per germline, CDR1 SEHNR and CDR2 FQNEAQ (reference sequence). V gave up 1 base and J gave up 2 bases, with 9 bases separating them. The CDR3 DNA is TGTGCCAGCAGCTTAGATAGGGTACCCAAAAACATTCAGTACTTC. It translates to CASSLDRVPKNIQYF.

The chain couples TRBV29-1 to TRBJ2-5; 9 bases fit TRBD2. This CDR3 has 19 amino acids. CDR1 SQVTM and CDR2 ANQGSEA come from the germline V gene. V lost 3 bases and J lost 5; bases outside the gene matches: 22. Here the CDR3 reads CSVDGRRSGTSTGLETQYF. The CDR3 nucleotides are TGCAGCGTTGACGGGAGAAGATCCGGGACTAGCACAGGGTTGGAGACCCAGTACTTC.

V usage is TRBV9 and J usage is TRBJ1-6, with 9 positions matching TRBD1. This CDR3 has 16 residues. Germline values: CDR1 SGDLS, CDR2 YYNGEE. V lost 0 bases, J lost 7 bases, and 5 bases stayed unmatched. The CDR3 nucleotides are TGTGCCAGCAGCGTAGGGGGACAGGGTGGAAATTCACCCCTCCACTTT. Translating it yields CASSVGGQGGNSPLHF.

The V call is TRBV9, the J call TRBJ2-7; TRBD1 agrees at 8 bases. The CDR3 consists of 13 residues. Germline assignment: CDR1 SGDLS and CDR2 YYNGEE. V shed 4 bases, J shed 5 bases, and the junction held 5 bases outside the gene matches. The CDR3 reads CASSLQGEDEQYF. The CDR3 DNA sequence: TGTGCCAGCAGCTTACAGGGGGAGGACGAGCAGTACTTC.

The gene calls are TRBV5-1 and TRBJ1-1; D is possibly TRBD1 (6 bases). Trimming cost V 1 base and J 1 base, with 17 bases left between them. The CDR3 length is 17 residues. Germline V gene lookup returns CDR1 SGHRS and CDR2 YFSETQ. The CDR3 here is CASSLSALGGPNTEAFF. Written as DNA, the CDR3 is TGCGCCAGCAGCTTGTCCGCCCTGGGGGGCCCGAACACTGAAGCTTTCTTT.

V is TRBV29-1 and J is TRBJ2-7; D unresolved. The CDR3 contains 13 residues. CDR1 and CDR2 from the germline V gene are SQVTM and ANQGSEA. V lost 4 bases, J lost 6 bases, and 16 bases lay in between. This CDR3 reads CSVGRPRIGEQYF. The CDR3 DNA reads TGCAGCGTTGGAAGACCTAGAATTGGCGAGCAGTACTTC.

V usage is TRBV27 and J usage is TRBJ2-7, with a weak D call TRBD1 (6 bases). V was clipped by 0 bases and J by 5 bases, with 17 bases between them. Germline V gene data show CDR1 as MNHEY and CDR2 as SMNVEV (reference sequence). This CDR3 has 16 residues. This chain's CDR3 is CASSLSNVGRGHEQYF. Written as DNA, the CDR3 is TGTGCCAGCAGTTTATCGAATGTCGGCAGGGGTCACGAGCAGTACTTC.

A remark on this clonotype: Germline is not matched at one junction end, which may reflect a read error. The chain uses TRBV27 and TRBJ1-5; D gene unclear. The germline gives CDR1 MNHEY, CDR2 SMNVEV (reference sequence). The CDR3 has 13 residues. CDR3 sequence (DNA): TGTGCCAGCAGTCAGGATGGCAATCGGCCCCAGCATTTT. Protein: CASSQDGNRPQHF.

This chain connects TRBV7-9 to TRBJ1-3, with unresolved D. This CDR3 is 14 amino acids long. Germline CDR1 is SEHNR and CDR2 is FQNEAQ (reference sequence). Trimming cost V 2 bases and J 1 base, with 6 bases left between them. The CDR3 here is CASSLKGSGNTIYF. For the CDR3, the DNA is TGTGCCAGCAGCTTAAAAGGGTCTGGAAACACCATATATTTT. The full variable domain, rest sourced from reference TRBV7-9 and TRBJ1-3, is DTGVSQNPRHKITKRGQNVTFRCDPISEHNRLYWYRQTLGQGPEFLTYFQNEAQLEKSRLLSDRFSAERPKGSFSTLEIQRTEQGDSAMYLCASSLKGSGNTIYFGEGSWLTVV.

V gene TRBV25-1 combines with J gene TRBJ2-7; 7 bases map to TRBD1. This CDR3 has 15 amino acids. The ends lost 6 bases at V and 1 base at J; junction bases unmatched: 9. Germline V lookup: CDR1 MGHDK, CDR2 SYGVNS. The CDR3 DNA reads TGTGCCAGCAGCCCCGAACCGGGACAGTCCTACGAGCAGTACTTC. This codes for CASSPEPGQSYEQYF.

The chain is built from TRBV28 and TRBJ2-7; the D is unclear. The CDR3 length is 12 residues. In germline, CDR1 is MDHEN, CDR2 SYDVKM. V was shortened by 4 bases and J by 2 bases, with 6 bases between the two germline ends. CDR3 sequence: CASSSSAYEQYF. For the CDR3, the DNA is TGTGCCAGCAGTTCTTCCGCCTACGAGCAGTACTTC.

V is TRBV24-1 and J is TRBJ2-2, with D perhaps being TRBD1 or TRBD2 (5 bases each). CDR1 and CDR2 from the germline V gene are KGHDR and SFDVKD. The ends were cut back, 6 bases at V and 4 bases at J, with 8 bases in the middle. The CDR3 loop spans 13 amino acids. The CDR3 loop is CATSRDGTGELFF. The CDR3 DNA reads TGTGCCACCAGTCGGGACGGCACCGGGGAGCTGTTTTTT.